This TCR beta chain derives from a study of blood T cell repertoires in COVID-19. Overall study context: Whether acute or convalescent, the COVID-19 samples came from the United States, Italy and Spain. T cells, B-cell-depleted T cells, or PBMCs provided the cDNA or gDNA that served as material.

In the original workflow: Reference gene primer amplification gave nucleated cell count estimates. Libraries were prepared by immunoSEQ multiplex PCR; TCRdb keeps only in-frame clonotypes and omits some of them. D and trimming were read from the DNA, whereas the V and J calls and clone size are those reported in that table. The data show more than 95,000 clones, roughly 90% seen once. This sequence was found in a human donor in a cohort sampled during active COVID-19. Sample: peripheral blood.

As DNA, the CDR3 is TGTGCCTGGAGTGGATCATCGGGTAGGTGGACACTGAACACTGAAGCTTTCTTT. It encodes CAWSGSSGRWTLNTEAFF. This chain links TRBV30 with TRBJ1-1; weak D call: TRBD1 (5 bases). Germline V CDR1 and CDR2: GTSNPN, SVGIG (reference sequence). Trimming took 1 base from V and 0 from J, leaving 21 bases between them. This CDR3 has 18 residues.